Listed below are T cell receptor beta chains from one sample, sequenced in a study of blood T cell repertoires in COVID-19. Sequencing used immunoSEQ multiplex PCR; TCRdb keeps in-frame clones, though not all of them. The table lists around 90,000 clones, 85% of them singletons, with 12% in the top ten. Sequencing was carried out using peripheral blood. The receptors were sampled from a woman between 65 and 79 years old with active or convalescent COVID-19. The CDR3 runs from the conserved cysteine through the conserved F or W. D genes are given only for firm matches. Expanded clones are given a class, and other clones once, few, many or no size at all.

j_call clone_size v_call cdr3_length d_call cdr3_nt cdr3_aa
TRBJ2-5 . TRBV5-1 12 . TGCGCCAGCAGCTTTTCTCAAGAGACCCAGTACTTC CASSFSQETQYF
TRBJ2-1 once TRBV7-2 12 . TGTGCCAGCAGCTTAGATCGGGGTTTAGGGTTCTTC CASSLDRGLGFF
TRBJ1-4 once TRBV25-1 15 TRBD1 TGTGCCAGCAGCGACGGACAGGTCTTTAATGAAAAACTGTTTTTT CASSDGQVFNEKLFF
TRBJ2-1 . TRBV20-1 16 TRBD2 TGCAGTGCTAGTCCTGGCGGCGGGACTAGCTACAATGAGCAGTTCTTC CSASPGGGTSYNEQFF
TRBJ2-2 . TRBV5-5 16 . TGTGCCAGCAGCTTGGCCCCCGACTCGTCCGCCGGGGAGCTGTTTTTT CASSLAPDSSAGELFF
TRBJ1-2 . TRBV6-5 12 . TGTGTTACCCTTCTGGGCGCGTATGGCTACACCTTC CVTLLGAYGYTF
TRBJ1-2 . TRBV7-2 13 . TGTGCCAGCAGCTTAGGAGTTAGAAATGGCTACACCTTC CASSLGVRNGYTF
TRBJ2-6 . TRBV28 15 . TGTGCCAGCAGTTCGGCCGGCGGAGGGGCCAACGTCCTGACTTTC CASSSAGGGANVLTF
TRBJ1-2 . TRBV27 14 TRBD1 TGTGCCAGCAGTTCAAGACAGGGGGTGGATGGCTACACCTTC CASSSRQGVDGYTF
TRBJ1-4 once TRBV28 14 TRBD1 TGTGCCAGCAGTGAGGGGACAGGGATGGAAAAACTGTTTTTT CASSEGTGMEKLFF
TRBJ1-1 . TRBV2 15 TRBD1 TGTGCCAGCAGTCTTAGGGACAGCCTGAACACTGAAGCTTTCTTT CASSLRDSLNTEAFF
TRBJ1-2 . TRBV19 17 TRBD1 TGTGCCAGTAGTCCGTCATACCGGACAGGGGTAAACTATGGCTACACCTTC CASSPSYRTGVNYGYTF
TRBJ2-2 . TRBV6-5 15 TRBD1 TGTGCCAGCAGTTCATGGACAGGGAACACCGGGGAGCTGTTTTTT CASSSWTGNTGELFF
TRBJ1-2 . TRBV6-5 14 TRBD1 TGTGCCAGCAGTTACGGGGACAGAAACTATGGCTACACCTTC CASSYGDRNYGYTF
TRBJ2-1 . TRBV28 20 TRBD2 TGTGCCAGCAGTTTATTTCCCGGACTAGCGGGGGGGCGTTCTTACAATGAGCAGTTCTTC CASSLFPGLAGGRSYNEQFF
TRBJ2-7 few TRBV6-5 16 . TGTGCCAGCAGTTACGGGTCCGGACTAACAAACTACGAGCAGTACTTC CASSYGSGLTNYEQYF
TRBJ1-2 . TRBV7-2 14 . TGTGCCAGCAGCTTAGTAGCAGGGGTGGAAGGCTACACCTTC CASSLVAGVEGYTF
TRBJ2-5 . TRBV10-3 14 TRBD1 TGTGCCATCAGGGCAACAGGGGTCCAAGAGACCCAGTACTTC CAIRATGVQETQYF
TRBJ1-2 . TRBV6-5 15 . TGTGCCAGCAGTTACCGGAGGGCACTTAACTATGGCTACACCTTC CASSYRRALNYGYTF
TRBJ2-1 . TRBV28 13 . TGTGCCAGCAGCCCCGCGGTATACAATGAGCAGTTCTTC CASSPAVYNEQFF
TRBJ1-1 . TRBV28 14 TRBD1 TGTGCCACGGAGGGACAGGGCAGGGACACTGAAGCTTTCTTT CATEGQGRDTEAFF
TRBJ2-1 . TRBV6-6 13 . TGTGCCAGCAGGGACAGAGCGTACAATGAGCAGTTCTTC CASRDRAYNEQFF
TRBJ1-5 . TRBV2 14 . TGTGCCAGCAGTGATGAGGCAGGCAATCAGCCCCAGCATTTT CASSDEAGNQPQHF
TRBJ1-2 . TRBV28 15 . TGTGCCAGCAGTACTCGCGGACACGGGTCGGGTGGCTACACCTTC CASSTRGHGSGGYTF
TRBJ1-2 . TRBV4-1 15 . TGCGCCAGCAGCCAGGCCGGGACACTTAACTATGGCTACACCTTC CASSQAGTLNYGYTF
TRBJ2-1 . TRBV6-6 15 TRBD1 TGTGCCAGCAGCTCGGGACAGTCGGCTCGCGATGAGCAGTTCTTC CASSSGQSARDEQFF
TRBJ2-7 . TRBV4-2 15 TRBD2 TGTGCCAGCAGCCGGACTAGCGGGGGGCCCTACGAGCAGTACTTC CASSRTSGGPYEQYF
TRBJ1-5 . TRBV19 12 . TGTGCCAGTAGTACGGGGGGAGGGACCCAGCATTTT CASSTGGGTQHF
TRBJ2-5 . TRBV5-1 15 . TGCGCCAGCGCCCGAGGCGGGCGGGGCCAAGAGACCCAGTACTTC CASARGGRGQETQYF
TRBJ1-3 . TRBV27 15 . TGTGCCAGCAGTTTAGAGGGGGGGCTTGGAAACACCATATATTTT CASSLEGGLGNTIYF
TRBJ2-5 . TRBV6-2/TRBV6-3 13 . TGTGCCAGCAGTTATTCTAGGCGGGACTCCCAGTACTTC CASSYSRRDSQYF
TRBJ2-2 few TRBV3-1/TRBV3-2 14 TRBD1 TGTGCCAGCAGCCCCTTACAGGGGTCCGGGGAGCTGTTTTTT CASSPLQGSGELFF
TRBJ1-2 . TRBV15 16 TRBD1 TGTGCCACCAGCAGAGAAACAGGGGGTACAACATATGGCTACACCTTC CATSRETGGTTYGYTF
TRBJ1-1 . TRBV11-3 14 . TGTGCCAGCAGTCTGCAGGGGATGAACACTGAAGCTTTCTTT CASSLQGMNTEAFF
TRBJ2-3 once TRBV7-2 17 TRBD2 TGTGCCAGCAGCTTAGGATTAAGCGGGGCTAGCACAGATACGCAGTATTTT CASSLGLSGASTDTQYF
TRBJ1-2 . TRBV3-1/TRBV3-2 14 . TGTGCCAGCAGCCGTAGCTTAGACAGCTATGGCTACACCTTC CASSRSLDSYGYTF
TRBJ2-2 . TRBV13 11 . TGTGCCACTAGCGACACCGGGGAGCTGTTTTTT CATSDTGELFF
TRBJ1-2 few TRBV27 15 TRBD1 TGTGCCAGCAGCCTTACCGGACAGGGCAACTATGGCTACACCTTC CASSLTGQGNYGYTF
TRBJ2-3 . TRBV3-1/TRBV3-2 12 . TGTGCCAGCAGCCAACTAGCGGATACGCAGTATTTT CASSQLADTQYF
TRBJ1-4 . TRBV7-9 17 TRBD1 TGTGCCAGCAGCATGGGACAGTTAAGTGCAACTAATGAAAAACTGTTTTTT CASSMGQLSATNEKLFF
TRBJ1-3 . TRBV6-5 16 . TGTGCCAGCAGTTTTAGTACAGGGAGCTCTGGAAACACCATATATTTT CASSFSTGSSGNTIYF